The 32 T cell receptor beta chains given below trace back to one sample, sequenced in a study of shared clonotypes between healthy human individuals (dated by TCRdb to 2020 to 2022). The library was obtained by the immunoSEQ multiplex PCR assay. TCRdb holds this immuneACCESS table with in-frame rearrangements only. Some clones are missing; in checked studies, unresolved V genes explain under half, and the rest has no known cause. The sample table holds millions of clones, of which approximately 95% were seen once. About 0.13% of the sample is held by the ten biggest clonotypes. The sample consisted of naive CD4+ T cells sorted from blood. The intended sense of this specimen's cell subset or site label: CD45RA+ positively selected. The source of these receptors is a man aged 18 to 30 in good health.

This clone was seen once. This chain uses TRBV30 with TRBJ1-6, with no clear D. The germline CDR1 and CDR2 sequences are GTSNPN and SVGIG (reference sequence). Trimming took off 0 bases at V and 10 bases at J, with 7 bases between the two ends. The CDR3 runs to 12 residues. The CDR3 DNA reads as TGTGCCTGGAGTGTTGGGGAATCACCCCTCCACTTT. This sequence encodes CAWSVGESPLHF.

Comments on this clone: This sample also contains other DNA sequences that code for the same CDR3. The chain uses TRBV7-2 and TRBJ1-1; D gene ambiguous. With 2 bases removed from V and 3 bases from J, the gap between germline ends came to 1 base. The CDR3 length is 11 residues. The germline V gene encodes CDR1 SGHTA and CDR2 FQGNSA. CDR3 DNA sequence: TGTGCCAGCAGCTTATACACTGAAGCTTTCTTT. Amino acid sequence: CASSLYTEAFF.

Comment on this clone: The same CDR3 arises from other DNA sequences in this sample as well. The chain has TRBV5-1 and TRBJ1-5; possibly TRBD1 for D (6 bases). The ends were cut back, 4 bases at V and 7 bases at J, with 18 bases in the middle. This CDR3 has 15 residues. Germline CDR1 is SGHRS and CDR2 is YFSETQ. The CDR3 bases are TGCGCCAGCAGCCCAACTCCAGGGGAAGGCCAGCCCCAGCATTTT. This gives the protein CASSPTPGEGQPQHF.

V gene TRBV5-1 combines with J gene TRBJ1-5; D unresolved. The CDR3 totals 16 residues. Germline CDR1 and CDR2: SGHRS and YFSETQ. The germline V and J ends were trimmed by 0 bases and 0 bases, with 10 bases remaining between them. The CDR3 sequence: CASSLDGDYSNQPQHF. Here the CDR3 DNA reads TGCGCCAGCAGCTTGGACGGCGATTATAGCAATCAGCCCCAGCATTTT.

The chain uses TRBV19 and TRBJ1-5; no firm D call. The CDR3 has 15 amino acids. From germline, CDR1 is LNHDA and CDR2 SQIVND (reference sequence). V lost 1 base to trimming and J lost 0 bases, with 7 bases between them. The CDR3 here is CASSIVRNSNQPQHF. CDR3 nucleotide sequence: TGTGCCAGTAGTATAGTACGTAATAGCAATCAGCCCCAGCATTTT. Together with reference TRBV19 and TRBJ1-5, the CDR3 gives the full variable domain: DGGITQSPKYLFRKEGQNVTLSCEQNLNHDAMYWYRQDPGQGLRLIYYSQIVNDFQKGDIAEGYSVSREKKESFPLTVTSAQKNPTAFYLCASSIVRNSNQPQHFGDGTRLSIL.

This chain uses TRBV2 with TRBJ1-5; 9 nucleotides line up with TRBD1. The V and J ends lost 3 bases and 7 bases, in that order; junction bases with no gene match: 7. Looked up from germline, CDR1 is SNHLY and CDR2 is FYNNEI. This CDR3 region has 15 residues. In DNA, the CDR3 is TGTGCCAGCAGTGATCGGGGACAGGGTAGGCAGCCCCAGCATTTT. Its translation is CASSDRGQGRQPQHF.

The chain couples TRBV5-1 to TRBJ2-5; D possibly matches TRBD1 or TRBD2 (5 bases each). V shed 4 bases and J shed 3 bases, with 13 bases lying between them. Germline V lookup: CDR1 SGHRS, CDR2 YFSETQ. There are 14 residues in the CDR3. The CDR3 loop is CASSETGRKETQYF. CDR3 nucleotide sequence: TGCGCCAGCAGCGAGACGGGACGCAAAGAGACCCAGTACTTC.

This rearrangement joins TRBV5-1 to TRBJ1-4; maybe TRBD1 (5 bases). The ends were cut back, 4 bases at V and 8 bases at J, with 15 bases in the middle. CDR3 length: 14 residues. Germline V gene lookup returns CDR1 SGHRS and CDR2 YFSETQ. DNA of the CDR3: TGCGCCAGCAGCCCCCCAGGGCCCGCCGAAAAACTGTTTTTT. Translating gives CASSPPGPAEKLFF.

V is TRBV7-8 and J is TRBJ2-5, with 9 bases matching TRBD2. V gave up 1 base and J gave up 5 bases; unmatched junction bases: 11. Germline assignment: CDR1 SGHVS and CDR2 FQNEAQ. The CDR3 is 17 residues long. The CDR3 DNA sequence: TGTGCCAGCAGCTTAGAGTGGGGCGGGGGGGTCCTTGAGACCCAGTACTTC. Translating it yields CASSLEWGGGVLETQYF.

This sequence joins TRBV7-9 and TRBJ1-1; TRBD1 might be the D (5 bases). CDR3 length: 15 residues. Germline loops: CDR1 SEHNR, CDR2 FQNEAQ (reference sequence). V lost 2 bases and J lost 0, with 10 bases in between. CDR3: CASSLMKGLNTEAFF. Written as DNA, the CDR3 is TGTGCCAGCAGCTTAATGAAGGGACTGAACACTGAAGCTTTCTTT.

The gene calls are TRBV10-2 and TRBJ1-5, with unresolved D. The CDR3 sequence is 15 residues long. Germline-derived CDR1 and CDR2 are WSHSY and SAAADI. Trimming removed 2 bases from V and 2 bases from J, with 10 bases in between. In DNA, the CDR3 is TGCGCCAGCAGTGAGCGGGGTTTCGGCAATCAGCCCCAGCATTTT. This sequence encodes CASSERGFGNQPQHF.

The V gene is TRBV10-3, the J gene TRBJ1-1; D is uncertain. Germline V gene sequence: CDR1 ENHRY, CDR2 SYGVKD. Trimming cost V 11 bases and J 0 bases, with 13 bases left between them. The CDR3 has 13 amino acids. The CDR3 loop reads CALRGRVNTEAFF. The CDR3 DNA reads TGTGCCCTGAGAGGGAGGGTGAACACTGAAGCTTTCTTT.

The chain links TRBV7-3 to TRBJ2-1, with D perhaps matching TRBD2 (5 bases). V was cut by 3 bases and J by 4 bases, with 13 bases left in between. This CDR3 has 15 amino acids. Germline CDR1 SGHTA, CDR2 FQGTGA. CDR3 sequence (DNA): TGTGCCAGCAGCTTTTCGAGGGCGCGGTACAATGAGCAGTTCTTC. Residues: CASSFSRARYNEQFF.

The chain employs TRBV7-6 and TRBJ2-1; 10 bases align to TRBD2. The CDR3 is 17 amino acids. Germline lookup yields CDR1 SGHVS and CDR2 FNYEAQ. Trimming cost V 3 bases and J 6 bases; bases outside gene matches: 11. The chain's CDR3 is CASSLYAEAGGGNEQFF. In DNA form, the CDR3 reads TGTGCCAGCAGCTTGTACGCTGAAGCGGGAGGGGGCAATGAGCAGTTCTTC.

The chain combines TRBV7-9 with TRBJ1-4; 7 bases line up with TRBD1. Looked up from germline, CDR1 is SEHNR and CDR2 is FQNEAQ (reference sequence). Trimming removed 5 bases from V and 12 bases from J; junction bases left unmatched: 15. The CDR3 contains 15 residues. The CDR3 bases are TGTGCCAGCAGCACATATACAGGGGTCGCAGGGGAACTGTTTTTT. It codes for CASSTYTGVAGELFF.

V gene TRBV10-1 combines with J gene TRBJ2-5, with 8 positions matching TRBD2. Germline CDR1 and CDR2: WNHNN and SYGVQD (reference sequence). The CDR3 consists of 17 residues. Trimming removed 6 bases from V and 4 bases from J; junction bases left unmatched: 16. Written as DNA, the CDR3 is TGCGCCAGCAGCCCAGCAGGGTCGGGAGGGCCGAGAGAGACCCAGTACTTC. This sequence encodes CASSPAGSGGPRETQYF.

This chain connects TRBV6-1 to TRBJ2-2; 9 bases match TRBD1. The V segment lost 3 bases and the J segment 7 bases; nucleotides outside the gene matches: 6. Germline CDR1 reads MNHNS; CDR2 reads SASEGT. The CDR3 sequence is 15 residues long. DNA for the CDR3: TGTGCCAGCAGTGACCCGGGACAGGGTAGCGGGGAGCTGTTTTTT. Translated, it gives CASSDPGQGSGELFF.

This chain connects TRBV6-5 to TRBJ1-2; D call uncertain. The CDR3 consists of 14 residues. CDR1 and CDR2 (germline): MNHEY, SVGAGI. V was shortened by 8 bases and J by 4 bases, with 17 bases between the two germline ends. In DNA, the CDR3 is TGTGCCAGCCTTAGGGCCGGGAGCCTCTATGGCTACACCTTC. Amino acid sequence: CASLRAGSLYGYTF.

This clone was observed once. This chain connects TRBV7-3 to TRBJ2-2; TRBD2 matches 9 bases. V lost 5 bases to trimming and J lost 5 bases; unmatched junction nucleotides: 6. Germline V gives CDR1 SGHTA, CDR2 FQGTGA. CDR3 length: 15 amino acids. The CDR3 nucleotides read TGTGCCAGCAGCGGTAGCGGGGGCCCAACCGGGGAGCTGTTTTTT. Translating it yields CASSGSGGPTGELFF.

This chain joins TRBV19 and TRBJ2-1, with D unresolved. Trimming shortened V by 3 bases and J by 3 bases, and 9 bases separated the two germline ends. The CDR3 runs to 14 residues. Germline CDR1 is LNHDA and CDR2 is SQIVND (reference sequence). The CDR3 bases are TGTGCCAGTAGTATCCCGACCGACTACAATGAGCAGTTCTTC. Its protein product is CASSIPTDYNEQFF.

CDR3 sequence reads: CASSGRQGDEKLFF. Here the CDR3 DNA reads TGTGCCAGCAGCGGTAGACAGGGGGATGAAAAACTGTTTTTT. The chain has TRBV5-8 and TRBJ1-4, with TRBD1 matching 9 bases. This CDR3 spans 14 amino acids. The V gene end was trimmed by 4 bases and the J gene end by 6 bases; junction bases not matched to a gene: 4. CDR1 SGHTS and CDR2 YDEGEE come from the germline V gene.

The chain joins TRBV11-3 to TRBJ2-7, with TRBD1 identical over 8 bases. The CDR3 runs 15 residues. Looked up from germline, CDR1 is SGHNT and CDR2 is YENEEA. V lost 3 bases and J lost 0; bases outside the gene matches: 4. The chain's CDR3 is CASSLDRDLSYEQYF. The CDR3 region has the DNA TGTGCCAGCAGCTTGGACAGGGACCTCTCCTACGAGCAGTACTTC.

V is TRBV29-1 and J is TRBJ1-1, with D possibly matching TRBD1 (5 bases). Trimming cost V 4 bases and J 1 base, with 22 bases left between them. The CDR3 sequence is 17 residues long. CDR1 is SQVTM, CDR2 ANQGSEA, per germline. This chain's CDR3 is CSVGGADKTFSNTEAFF. The CDR3 bases are TGCAGCGTTGGGGGCGCGGATAAGACCTTCTCGAACACTGAAGCTTTCTTT. Combining the CDR3 with reference TRBV29-1 and TRBJ1-1 gives the whole variable domain SAVISQKPSRDICQRGTSLTIQCQVDSQVTMMFWYRQQPGQSLTLIATANQGSEATYESGFVIDKFPISRPNLTFSTLTVSNMSPEDSSIYLCSVGGADKTFSNTEAFFGQGTRLTVV.

The chain links TRBV5-4 to TRBJ1-6; D unclear. Germline V gene data show CDR1 as SGHNT and CDR2 as YYREEE (reference sequence). The CDR3 runs to 14 residues. With 4 bases removed from V and 5 bases from J, the gap between germline ends came to 10 bases. CDR3 nucleotides: TGTGCCAGCAGCCCCAGCCCGGATAATTCACCCCTCCACTTT. Its translation: CASSPSPDNSPLHF.

This rearrangement joins TRBV4-1 to TRBJ2-3; D could derive from TRBD1 or TRBD2 (5 bases each). Germline CDR1 MGHRA, CDR2 YSYEKL. The V end was cut by 3 bases, the J end by 1 base, with 17 bases between. This CDR3 has 17 residues. The CDR3 DNA reads as TGCGCCAGCAGCCAGGATTTGTACCGGGACGGCACAGATACGCAGTATTTT. Translating it yields CASSQDLYRDGTDTQYF.

The chain carries TRBV7-8 and TRBJ2-7; the D call may be TRBD1 or TRBD2 (6 bases each). CDR1 and CDR2 (germline): SGHVS, FQNEAQ. V dropped 3 bases and J dropped 4 bases, with 16 bases sitting between them. There are 15 residues in the CDR3. CDR3 region: CASSLAGHPGYEQYF. CDR3 nucleotide sequence: TGTGCCAGCAGCTTGGCGGGACATCCTGGGTACGAGCAGTACTTC.

The chain joins TRBV5-6 to TRBJ1-5, with a weak D call TRBD1 (6 bases). V dropped 3 bases and J dropped 4 bases, with 11 bases sitting between them. The germline V gene encodes CDR1 SGHDT and CDR2 YYEEEE. The CDR3 spans 14 residues. CDR3 protein: CASSSGQINQPQHF. CDR3 bases: TGTGCCAGCAGCTCGGGACAAATAAATCAGCCCCAGCATTTT.

This rearrangement joins TRBV2 to TRBJ2-5; possible D gene TRBD2, 5 bases. V was clipped by 6 bases and J by 9 bases, with 20 bases between them. The CDR3 is 14 residues long. Germline CDR1 and CDR2: SNHLY and FYNNEI. The chain's CDR3 is CASSRVYGPGAQYF. DNA for the CDR3: TGTGCCAGCAGCCGGGTTTATGGCCCCGGGGCCCAGTACTTC.

The CDR3 DNA sequence: TGTGCCAGCCTGGACAGGGTTGACAATCAGCCCCAGCATTTT. Protein product: CASLDRVDNQPQHF. The genes are TRBV6-1 and TRBJ1-5, with 8 bases identical to TRBD1. The CDR3 length is 14 residues. Germline CDR1 MNHNS, CDR2 SASEGT. Germline trimming cut 8 bases from V and 3 bases from J; bases unmatched to any gene: 6.

The chain links TRBV6-1 to TRBJ1-4; D gene ambiguous. Germline V gene lookup returns CDR1 MNHNS and CDR2 SASEGT. The CDR3 has 13 amino acids. Deletions cut 6 bases from V and 8 bases from J, with 13 bases between. The CDR3 region is CASRRGPQEKLFF. The CDR3, as DNA: TGTGCCAGCAGGCGCGGACCTCAAGAAAAACTGTTTTTT.

The chain is built from TRBV6-5 and TRBJ1-2; D ambiguous. CDR1 and CDR2 from the germline V gene are MNHEY and SVGAGI. Trimming removed 6 bases at V and 4 bases at J, with 12 bases between. CDR3 length: 13 amino acids. The CDR3 DNA follows: TGTGCCAGCAGACGCGGGCAGCCCTATGGCTACACCTTC. Translating it yields CASRRGQPYGYTF.

The chain carries TRBV5-6 and TRBJ2-4; D is unclear. CDR1 is SGHDT and CDR2 is YYEEEE in the germline V gene. This CDR3 is built from 13 residues. The ends were cut back, 0 bases at V and 1 base at J, with 2 bases in the middle. CDR3 nucleotides: TGTGCCAGCAGCTTGGGGGCCAAAAACATTCAGTACTTC. Protein: CASSLGAKNIQYF.